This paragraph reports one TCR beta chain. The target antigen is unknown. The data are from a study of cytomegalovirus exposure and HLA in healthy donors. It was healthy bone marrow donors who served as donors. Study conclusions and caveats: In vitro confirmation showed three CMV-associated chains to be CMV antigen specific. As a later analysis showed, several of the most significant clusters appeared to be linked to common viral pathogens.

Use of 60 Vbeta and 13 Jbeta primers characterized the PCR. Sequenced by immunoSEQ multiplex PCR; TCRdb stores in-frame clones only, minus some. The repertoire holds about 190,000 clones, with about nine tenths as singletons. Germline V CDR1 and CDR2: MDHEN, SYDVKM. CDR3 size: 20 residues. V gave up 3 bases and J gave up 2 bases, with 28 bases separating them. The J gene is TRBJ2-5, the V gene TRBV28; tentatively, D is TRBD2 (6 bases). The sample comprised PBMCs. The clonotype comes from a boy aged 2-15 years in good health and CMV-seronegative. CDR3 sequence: CASSFPEWPLSGVWQETQYF. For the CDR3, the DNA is TGTGCCAGCAGTTTTCCGGAGTGGCCATTGTCGGGAGTATGGCAAGAGACCCAGTACTTC.